These 18 T cell receptor beta chains originate from one sample sequenced in a study of blood T cells in healthy people across ages. Primed by a sample-barcoded 5' primer and a J-beta primer mix, a second PCR proceeded for roughly 7 to 12 cycles. TCRdb reprocessed the 5' RACE reads with MiXCR, giving one entry per CDR3 protein. Of 1.5 million to 2 million distinct CDR3 sequences detected, 28% appear once; the ten largest clones hold approximately 7.7%. Sequencing input: blood. These receptors were collected from a woman aged 25-40 years in good health.

The chain combines TRBV20-1 with TRBJ2-1, with 9 bases matching TRBD2. Germline values: CDR1 DFQATT, CDR2 SNEGSKA (reference sequence). Unmatched junction bases numbered 8, after V lost 5 bases and J lost 6 bases. The CDR3 is 14 amino acids. For the CDR3, the DNA is TGCAGTGCTTTCCGTAGCGGGAGCGCCAATGAGCAGTTCTTC. This gives the protein CSAFRSGSANEQFF.

This clonotype was picked up one time. Being one base from a much bigger clone, this may be a read error. In nucleotides, the CDR3 is TGTGCCAGCAGTTCCGGGACAGCCAATTTTCAGGAGGAGTACTTC. As protein: CASSSGTANFQEEYF. The chain uses TRBV5-5 and TRBJ2-7, with 7 bases fitting TRBD1. Germline values: CDR1 SGHKS, CDR2 YYEKEE (reference sequence). The CDR3 is 15 residues long. Losses at the gene ends were 5 bases for V and 11 bases for J; bases not matched to a gene: 19.

This clonotype was observed many times. The CDR3 DNA reads as TGTGCCAGCAGCTTGGGAGGTTCCGCAATGGAGCAGTTCTTC. Encoded protein: CASSLGGSAMEQFF. This chain connects TRBV7-2 to TRBJ2-1, with a tentative D call TRBD2 (6 bases). CDR1 is SGHTA and CDR2 is FQGNSA in the germline V gene. V lost 3 bases and J 10 bases, leaving 16 bases between the germline ends. The CDR3 consists of 14 residues.

This clonotype was counted between two and nine times. The chain joins TRBV11-2 to TRBJ2-3; D remains ambiguous. Germline loops: CDR1 SGHAT, CDR2 FQNNGV. With 9 bases removed from V and 2 bases from J, the gap between germline ends came to 9 bases. The CDR3 loop spans 12 amino acids. DNA for the CDR3: TGTGCCAGTCGCTGGCTCACAGATACGCAGTATTTT. It specifies CASRWLTDTQYF.

This clonotype was detected only a few times. The rearrangement links TRBV5-1 to TRBJ2-7, with TRBD1 identical over 10 bases. After removal of 6 bases from V and 4 bases from J, the junction contained 10 bases not matched to a gene. This CDR3 spans 15 amino acids. Looked up from germline, CDR1 is SGHRS and CDR2 is YFSETQ. The CDR3 here is CASKVSGQGGYEQYF. The CDR3 region has the DNA TGCGCCAGCAAGGTATCCGGACAGGGGGGTTACGAGCAGTACTTC. The entire variable domain, with the rest obtained from reference TRBV5-1 and TRBJ2-7, is as follows: KAGVTQTPRYLIKTRGQQVTLSCSPISGHRSVSWYQQTPGQGLQFLFEYFSETQRNKGNFPGRFSGRQFSNSRSEMNVSTLELGDSALYLCASKVSGQGGYEQYFGPGTRLTVT.

This clonotype was counted ten times or more. V usage is TRBV12-3 or TRBV12-4 and J usage is TRBJ2-7, with 8 bases aligning to TRBD1. The CDR3 length is 14 residues. The V and J ends lost 3 bases and 5 bases, in that order; junction bases with no gene match: 6. CDR3 DNA sequence: TGTGCCAGCAGTTTGACAGGGGCGGGGAACGAGCAGTACTTC. Translating it yields CASSLTGAGNEQYF.

At least ten counts were recorded for this clonotype. The chain recombines TRBV29-1 with TRBJ2-4; possible D gene TRBD2, 6 bases. The CDR3 has 15 residues. V lost 3 bases, J lost 0 bases, and 12 bases lay in between. In germline, CDR1 is SQVTM, CDR2 ANQGSEA. CDR3 loop: CSVDGPGGAKNIQYF. CDR3 coding DNA: TGCAGCGTTGACGGCCCCGGGGGAGCCAAAAACATTCAGTACTTC.

CDR3 nucleotide sequence: TGTGCCAGCAGTTTAGGAGGGACCCTTGGCGAGCAGTACTTC. Translated: CASSLGGTLGEQYF. The genes are TRBV12-3 or TRBV12-4 and TRBJ2-7; D may correspond to TRBD1 or TRBD2 (5 bases each). CDR3 length: 14 residues. Trimming stripped 1 base from V and 6 bases from J, with 13 bases between.

The genes are TRBV6-5 and TRBJ2-5, with 7 bases lining up with TRBD2. The trim removed 7 bases at V and 4 bases at J, leaving 3 bases unmatched. This CDR3 comprises 12 residues. Per germline, CDR1 MNHEY and CDR2 SVGAGI. CDR3 loop: CASKSGAETQYF. The CDR3 DNA sequence: TGTGCCAGCAAGAGCGGGGCAGAGACCCAGTACTTC.

Many counts were recorded for this clonotype. The rearrangement links TRBV2 to TRBJ2-1; 7 bases agree with TRBD1. Unmatched junction bases numbered 5, after V lost 3 bases and J lost 6 bases. This CDR3 has 14 residues. Germline CDR1 and CDR2: SNHLY and FYNNEI. The CDR3 spells CASSEEAGGNEQFF. The CDR3 region has the DNA TGTGCCAGCAGTGAGGAAGCAGGGGGCAATGAGCAGTTCTTC.

This clonotype was found many times. The chain employs TRBV7-2 and TRBJ2-3, with D uncertain. This CDR3 has 14 amino acids. The V end was cut by 4 bases, the J end by 7 bases, with 15 bases between. Germline CDR1 is SGHTA and CDR2 is FQGNSA. The CDR3 is CASSSRSQSNTQYF. The CDR3, as DNA: TGTGCCAGCAGCTCGAGGTCTCAGTCAAATACGCAGTATTTT. Based on the CDR3 plus reference TRBV7-2 and TRBJ2-3, the full variable domain is GAGVSQSPSNKVTEKGKDVELRCDPISGHTALYWYRQSLGQGLEFLIYFQGNSAPDKSGLPSDRFSAERTGGSVSTLTIQRTQQEDSAVYLCASSSRSQSNTQYFGPGTRLTVL.

This clonotype was detected a few times. The J gene is TRBJ1-1, the V gene TRBV10-3; D call uncertain. CDR1 ENHRY and CDR2 SYGVKD come from the germline V gene. The CDR3 totals 14 residues. The V and J ends lost 2 bases and 10 bases respectively, with 17 bases between them. CDR3 nucleotide sequence: TGTGCCATCAGTGAGGACGGCGGACTGAACGGAGCTTTCTTT. This encodes CAISEDGGLNGAFF.

This clonotype occurred a few times. CDR3 bases: TGTGCCAGCAGCCAAGAACTAGCGGAAACCTACAATGAGCAGTTCTTC. This gives the protein CASSQELAETYNEQFF. This chain links TRBV4-2 with TRBJ2-1; TRBD2 agrees at 8 bases. After removal of 0 bases from V and 2 bases from J, the junction contained 3 bases not matched to a gene. This CDR3 has 16 amino acids. In germline, CDR1 is LGHNA, CDR2 YNFKEQ.

As for this clonotype: At one boundary the junction diverges from the germline segment, which might be a read error. The V and J genes are TRBV20-1 and TRBJ2-1; TRBD1 might be the D (5 bases). The germline V gene encodes CDR1 DFQATT and CDR2 SNEGSKA (reference sequence). This CDR3 is built from 16 residues. The chain's CDR3 is CSARDLGAVLDNERFF. In DNA, the CDR3 is TGCAGTGCTAGAGATCTAGGGGCGGTGTTGGACAATGAGCGGTTCTTC.

The table lists this clonotype with many counts. V and J are TRBV6-5 and TRBJ1-2; D call uncertain. Germline V gene data show CDR1 as MNHEY and CDR2 as SVGAGI. Trimming removed 1 base at V and 7 bases at J, with 4 bases between. The CDR3 length is 11 residues. DNA of the CDR3: TGTGCCAGCAGTTACTTAGGTGGCTACACCTTC. Its protein is CASSYLGGYTF.

There are a few counts of this clonotype. The CDR3 sequence: CATSDFGHRGPASNQPQHF. The CDR3 region has the DNA TGTGCCACCAGTGATTTCGGACACAGGGGACCCGCAAGCAATCAGCCCCAGCATTTT. V gene TRBV24-1 combines with J gene TRBJ1-5; 7 bases fit TRBD1. Germline CDR1 reads KGHDR; CDR2 reads SFDVKD. The V segment lost 1 base and the J segment 1 base; nucleotides outside the gene matches: 12. The length of the CDR3 is 19 residues.

This clonotype turned up a few times. The J gene is TRBJ2-5, the V gene TRBV18; possibly TRBD2 for D (5 bases). The J call may be mistaken, given a closer DNA end match to TRBJ2-7. Germline assignment: CDR1 KGHSH and CDR2 LQKENI. The CDR3 extends over 15 amino acids. As DNA, the CDR3 is TGTGCCAGCTCACCACCCCGCGGGCTTTTGTACGAGCAGTACTTC. It specifies CASSPPRGLLYEQYF.

This clonotype was detected only a few times. J is TRBJ2-5 and V is TRBV11-2; no firm D call. Germline V gene data show CDR1 as SGHAT and CDR2 as FQNNGV. CDR3 length: 14 amino acids. The V and J ends lost 1 base and 2 bases respectively, with 8 bases between them. The CDR3 is CASSLVCVQETQYF. Here the CDR3 DNA reads TGTGCCAGCAGCTTAGTATGTGTGCAAGAGACCCAGTACTTC.